This entry lists 32 T cell receptor beta chains sequenced from one sample in a study of cytomegalovirus exposure and HLA in healthy donors. The PCR was carried out with 60 Vbeta primers and 13 Jbeta primers. Produced via immunoSEQ multiplex PCR; TCRdb's table is partial and in-frame only. In the table there are 200,000 or so clones, about nine tenths of which are singletons. The sequencing sample was made of PBMCs. All receptors come from a man aged 30-40 years in good health and CMV-seronegative.

The chain uses TRBV4-2 and TRBJ2-5; TRBD2 matches 8 bases. The CDR3 contains 14 residues. The ends lost 4 bases at V and 2 bases at J; junction bases unmatched: 3. CDR1 is LGHNA and CDR2 is YNFKEQ in the germline V gene. CDR3 region: CASSPGTRQETQYF. The CDR3 DNA is TGTGCCAGCAGCCCCGGGACTAGGCAAGAGACCCAGTACTTC.

This chain joins TRBV7-9 and TRBJ2-1, with 11 bases identical to TRBD2. Germline CDR1 SEHNR, CDR2 FQNEAQ (reference sequence). J gave up 8 bases and V 4 bases, and 13 bases lay outside the gene matches. There are 17 residues in the CDR3. The CDR3 loop reads CASSSSLGSSGGYEQFF. CDR3 coding DNA: TGTGCCAGCAGCTCTTCTCTCGGGTCTAGCGGGGGGTATGAGCAGTTCTTC.

This clone was observed a single time. V is TRBV4-1 and J is TRBJ2-7; D is possibly TRBD2 (6 bases). Trimming stripped 4 bases from V and 2 bases from J, with 15 bases between. This CDR3 spans 15 amino acids. The germline gives CDR1 MGHRA, CDR2 YSYEKL. The CDR3 is CASSRGSGTPYEQYF. DNA of the CDR3: TGCGCCAGCAGCCGCGGGTCCGGGACTCCCTACGAGCAGTACTTC.

This rearrangement joins TRBV7-2 to TRBJ2-5, with 10 nucleotides matching TRBD1. The J call is uncertain, as TRBJ2-7 better fits the DNA end. CDR3 size: 14 residues. Germline loops: CDR1 SGHTA, CDR2 FQGNSA. The CDR3 loop reads CASSQRTGGYEQYF. CDR3 nucleotide sequence: TGTGCCAGCAGCCAGCGGACAGGGGGATACGAGCAGTACTTC.

The rearrangement joins TRBV28 to TRBJ2-1; 7 bases fit TRBD1. The CDR3 extends over 12 amino acids. The germline V gene encodes CDR1 MDHEN and CDR2 SYDVKM. Trimming cost V 5 bases and J 7 bases; bases outside gene matches: 2. CDR3 residues: CASSKQGNEQFF. In nucleotides, the CDR3 is TGTGCCAGCAGTAAACAGGGGAATGAGCAGTTCTTC.

The rearrangement uses TRBV7-9 and TRBJ1-4; 11 nucleotides align to TRBD1. V was pared by 5 bases and J by 2 bases, with 7 bases of the junction left unmatched. Germline lookup yields CDR1 SEHNR and CDR2 FQNEAQ (reference sequence). CDR3 length: 17 amino acids. The CDR3 here is CASSHRTGGLTNEKLFF. The CDR3 DNA is TGTGCCAGCAGCCACCGGACAGGGGGCTTGACTAATGAAAAACTGTTTTTT.

The chain couples TRBV2 to TRBJ2-2; TRBD1 aligns across 10 bases. This CDR3 contains 15 residues. The germline V gene has CDR1 SNHLY and CDR2 FYNNEI. The V and J ends lost 6 bases and 4 bases, in that order; junction bases with no gene match: 5. In nucleotides, the CDR3 is TGTGCCAGCAGGGGGACAGGGGCCTTCACCGGGGAGCTGTTTTTT. Translated, it gives CASRGTGAFTGELFF.

The genes are TRBV27 and TRBJ1-5; D is perhaps TRBD1 (6 bases). V was trimmed by 5 bases and J by 4 bases, leaving 9 bases between them. From germline, CDR1 is MNHEY and CDR2 SMNVEV (reference sequence). The CDR3 spans 13 residues. This chain's CDR3 is CASSPRGNQPQHF. In nucleotides, the CDR3 is TGTGCCAGCAGTCCAAGGGGGAATCAGCCCCAGCATTTT.

The rearrangement links TRBV7-9 to TRBJ2-7, with D possibly TRBD2 on 6 matching bases. The V end lost 8 bases, the J end lost 0 bases, and 11 bases lay between the germline ends. The CDR3 is 13 residues long. Germline V gives CDR1 SEHNR, CDR2 FQNEAQ (reference sequence). CDR3 in amino acids: CASRGSSSYEQYF. The CDR3 DNA reads as TGTGCCAGCCGGGGGTCCTCCTCCTACGAGCAGTACTTC.

V gene TRBV21-1 combines with J gene TRBJ1-2; TRBD1 is the table's D call, not checked against the DNA. TRBV21-1 is a recognized pseudogene. This CDR3 comprises 14 residues. CDR3 loop: CASNRGHTNYGYTF. CDR3 coding DNA: TGTGCCAGCAACAGGGGGCACACTAACTATGGCTACACCTTC.

The V gene is TRBV11-2, the J gene TRBJ2-7; the D gene is possibly TRBD2 (6 bases). Trimming stripped 7 bases from V and 3 bases from J, with 16 bases between. The germline gives CDR1 SGHAT, CDR2 FQNNGV. The CDR3 runs 14 residues. CDR3 nucleotides: TGTGCCAGCAACCCACGGGGACTCATCTACGAGCAGTACTTC. It translates to CASNPRGLIYEQYF.

The rearrangement uses TRBV9 and TRBJ2-3; 7 bases map to TRBD1. Germline-derived CDR1 and CDR2 are SGDLS and YYNGEE. The V segment lost 3 bases and the J segment 2 bases; nucleotides outside the gene matches: 6. This CDR3 is 15 amino acids long. The CDR3 loop reads CASSDPRGSTDTQYF. CDR3 bases: TGTGCCAGCAGCGACCCCAGGGGGTCCACAGATACGCAGTATTTT.

The chain combines TRBV7-2 with TRBJ2-1, with 12 bases fitting TRBD2. This CDR3 has 16 residues. CDR1 SGHTA and CDR2 FQGNSA come from the germline V gene. J gave up 9 bases and V 4 bases, and 10 bases lay outside the gene matches. The DNA of the CDR3 is TGTGCCAGCAGCTCTACCCTAGCGGGGGGGCGCGGTGAGCAGTTCTTC. Translated, it gives CASSSTLAGGRGEQFF.

The CDR3 DNA is TGTGCCAGCAGCTGGGCCGGGACTAGCGGGAGGGTTAGGAATGAGCAGTTCTTC. This codes for CASSWAGTSGRVRNEQFF. The chain links TRBV7-9 to TRBJ2-1, with 16 bases lining up with TRBD2. With V trimmed by 4 bases and J by 7 bases, 10 bases remained unmatched. The germline CDR1 and CDR2 sequences are SEHNR and FQNEAQ (reference sequence). This CDR3 comprises 18 residues.

The J gene is TRBJ2-5, the V gene TRBV5-4; 14 nucleotides match TRBD2. The junction had 6 bases not matched to a gene; V was cut back by 3 bases and J by 5 bases. The germline gives CDR1 SGHNT, CDR2 YYREEE (reference sequence). The CDR3 spans 16 residues. The CDR3 protein is CASSSTSGGAYETQYF. The CDR3 bases are TGTGCCAGCAGCTCGACTAGCGGGGGGGCTTATGAGACCCAGTACTTC.

J is TRBJ1-5 and V is TRBV28, with TRBD1 matching over 10 bases. CDR1 and CDR2 from the germline V gene are MDHEN and SYDVKM. The CDR3 runs to 15 residues. V was pared by 6 bases and J by 4 bases, with 6 bases of the junction left unmatched. The CDR3 protein is CASRHGTGENQPQHF. The CDR3 DNA is TGTGCCAGCAGACACGGGACAGGGGAAAATCAGCCCCAGCATTTT.

This chain links TRBV30 with TRBJ1-4; D is perhaps TRBD1 (6 bases). Between the trimmed V and J ends, which lost 1 base and 8 bases, there was a span of 14 bases. The germline CDR1 and CDR2 sequences are GTSNPN and SVGIG (reference sequence). The CDR3 is made up of 14 amino acids. CDR3 loop: CAWSEAGAGEKLFF. The DNA of the CDR3 is TGTGCCTGGAGTGAGGCGGGGGCAGGAGAAAAACTGTTTTTT.

The chain joins TRBV4-1 to TRBJ2-5, with 11 positions matching TRBD2. This CDR3 is 16 amino acids long. In germline, CDR1 is MGHRA, CDR2 YSYEKL. V dropped 1 base and J dropped 4; count of bases not matched to a gene: 5. For the CDR3, the DNA is TGCGCCAGCAGCCAAGGGCATAGCGGGGGGGCAGAGACCCAGTACTTC. Encoded protein: CASSQGHSGGAETQYF.

J is TRBJ1-2 and V is TRBV10-3, with D uncertain. CDR3 length: 14 residues. Trimming took 3 bases from V and 4 from J, leaving 12 bases between them. CDR1 is ENHRY and CDR2 is SYGVKD in the germline V gene. The CDR3 sequence is CAISESGSLYGYTF. In DNA, the CDR3 is TGTGCCATCAGTGAATCGGGAAGTCTCTATGGCTACACCTTC.

The rearrangement uses TRBV28 and TRBJ2-7; D is possibly TRBD2 (6 bases). The germline gives CDR1 MDHEN, CDR2 SYDVKM. Trimming cost V 3 bases and J 7 bases, with 16 bases left between them. The CDR3 loop spans 14 amino acids. In nucleotides, the CDR3 is TGTGCCAGCAGTTTTGGCACGCCGGGGAGGGAGCAGTACTTC. Amino acids: CASSFGTPGREQYF.

The rearrangement joins TRBV5-1 to TRBJ2-5; a possible D gene is TRBD2 (6 bases). Trimming pared 4 bases from V and 7 bases from J, leaving 20 bases between. The CDR3 consists of 15 residues. Germline-derived CDR1 and CDR2 are SGHRS and YFSETQ. The CDR3 reads CASSEGGIRPGTQYF. The CDR3 bases are TGCGCCAGCAGCGAAGGAGGGATCCGCCCAGGGACCCAGTACTTC.

This chain joins TRBV7-8 and TRBJ2-5; TRBD1 might be the D (6 bases). CDR3 length: 14 residues. Germline CDR1 SGHVS, CDR2 FQNEAQ. Trimming removed 7 bases at V and 1 base at J, with 13 bases between. The DNA for the CDR3 is TGTGCCAGCACCCTTTTAGGGGGCCAAGAGACCCAGTACTTC. This gives the protein CASTLLGGQETQYF. Together with reference TRBV7-8 and TRBJ2-5, the CDR3 gives the full variable domain: GAGVSQSPRYKVAKRGQDVALRCDPISGHVSLFWYQQALGQGPEFLTYFQNEAQLDKSGLPSDRFFAERPEGSVSTLKIQRTQQEDSAVYLCASTLLGGQETQYFGPGTRLLVL.

The chain recombines TRBV6-1 with TRBJ2-2, with 11 bases that match TRBD1. The CDR3 is made up of 15 amino acids. Looked up from germline, CDR1 is MNHNS and CDR2 is SASEGT. After removal of 7 bases from V and 3 bases from J, the junction contained 4 bases not matched to a gene. CDR3 sequence (DNA): TGTGCCAGCACCCGGACAGGGGGCGACACCGGGGAGCTGTTTTTT. Translating gives CASTRTGGDTGELFF.

The CDR3 loop is CSVTGTVNYGYTF. The CDR3 coding sequence is TGCAGCGTCACCGGGACAGTTAACTATGGCTACACCTTC. This chain connects TRBV29-1 to TRBJ1-2; 7 nucleotides line up with TRBD1. The V gene end was trimmed by 6 bases and the J gene end by 1 base; junction bases not matched to a gene: 5. The CDR3 extends over 13 amino acids. Per germline, CDR1 SQVTM and CDR2 ANQGSEA.

The chain carries TRBV4-1 and TRBJ2-2; D not resolved. CDR3 length: 15 amino acids. V was pared by 1 base and J by 8 bases, with 14 bases between. Germline-derived CDR1 and CDR2 are MGHRA and YSYEKL. CDR3 nucleotide sequence: TGCGCCAGCAGCCAAGTTCAGCAGATGAGGGGGGAGCTGTTTTTT. Translating it yields CASSQVQQMRGELFF.

The chain carries TRBV6-5 and TRBJ2-7; the D is unclear. This CDR3 has 13 amino acids. Trimming shortened V by 6 bases and J by 3 bases, and 12 bases separated the two germline ends. From germline, CDR1 is MNHEY and CDR2 SVGAGI. CDR3 region: CASRRSLYYEQYF. CDR3 bases: TGTGCCAGCAGGCGGTCTCTATACTACGAGCAGTACTTC.

The chain employs TRBV28 and TRBJ1-4, with 8 bases aligning to TRBD1. The V segment lost 10 bases and the J segment 2 bases; nucleotides outside the gene matches: 6. CDR3 length: 14 residues. Germline V lookup: CDR1 MDHEN, CDR2 SYDVKM. CDR3 in amino acids: CATHNRGTNEKLFF. The CDR3 bases are TGTGCCACCCACAACAGGGGGACTAATGAAAAACTGTTTTTT.

In DNA, the CDR3 is TGCGCCAGCAGGGGACAGGTTGTCTCTGGGGCCAACGTCCTGACTTTC. This codes for CASRGQVVSGANVLTF. V gene TRBV5-1 combines with J gene TRBJ2-6; 8 nucleotides align to TRBD1. The CDR3 is 16 residues long. CDR1 and CDR2 (germline): SGHRS, YFSETQ. With V trimmed by 5 bases and J by 0 bases, 4 bases remained unmatched.

The rearrangement links TRBV5-4 to TRBJ2-1; 8 positions match TRBD1. After removal of 3 bases from V and 3 bases from J, the junction contained 5 bases not matched to a gene. There are 15 residues in the CDR3. Germline loops: CDR1 SGHNT, CDR2 YYREEE (reference sequence). The CDR3 nucleotides are TGTGCCAGCAGCTCCCACGGGACAGGCTACAATGAGCAGTTCTTC. Translated: CASSSHGTGYNEQFF.

The V and J genes are TRBV29-1 and TRBJ2-2; TRBD2 might be the D (5 bases). The CDR3 has 14 amino acids. The V and J ends lost 7 bases and 4 bases respectively, with 16 bases between them. Per the germline V gene, CDR1 is SQVTM and CDR2 is ANQGSEA. CDR3 sequence reads: CSAMERRLTGELFF. CDR3 coding DNA: TGCAGCGCCATGGAGCGGAGACTCACCGGGGAGCTGTTTTTT.

The chain links TRBV6-5 to TRBJ1-1; possibly TRBD1 for D (5 bases). Trimming took 2 bases from V and 10 from J, leaving 14 bases between them. The CDR3 is 13 amino acids. The germline V gene has CDR1 MNHEY and CDR2 SVGAGI. The chain's CDR3 is CASSYRAGGGAFF. The CDR3 DNA reads TGTGCCAGCAGTTACCGGGCGGGGGGAGGAGCTTTCTTT.

This clone was observed once. CDR3 nucleotides: TGTGCCAGCAGCAAATGCGTGACAGGGAGCTCCTACGAGCAGTACTTC. Translation: CASSKCVTGSSYEQYF. The rearrangement links TRBV21-1 to TRBJ2-5; the tabulated D call, TRBD1, remains unverified against the DNA. The J call is in doubt because the DNA end fits TRBJ2-7 better. TRBV21-1 is described as a pseudogene. This CDR3 region has 16 residues.